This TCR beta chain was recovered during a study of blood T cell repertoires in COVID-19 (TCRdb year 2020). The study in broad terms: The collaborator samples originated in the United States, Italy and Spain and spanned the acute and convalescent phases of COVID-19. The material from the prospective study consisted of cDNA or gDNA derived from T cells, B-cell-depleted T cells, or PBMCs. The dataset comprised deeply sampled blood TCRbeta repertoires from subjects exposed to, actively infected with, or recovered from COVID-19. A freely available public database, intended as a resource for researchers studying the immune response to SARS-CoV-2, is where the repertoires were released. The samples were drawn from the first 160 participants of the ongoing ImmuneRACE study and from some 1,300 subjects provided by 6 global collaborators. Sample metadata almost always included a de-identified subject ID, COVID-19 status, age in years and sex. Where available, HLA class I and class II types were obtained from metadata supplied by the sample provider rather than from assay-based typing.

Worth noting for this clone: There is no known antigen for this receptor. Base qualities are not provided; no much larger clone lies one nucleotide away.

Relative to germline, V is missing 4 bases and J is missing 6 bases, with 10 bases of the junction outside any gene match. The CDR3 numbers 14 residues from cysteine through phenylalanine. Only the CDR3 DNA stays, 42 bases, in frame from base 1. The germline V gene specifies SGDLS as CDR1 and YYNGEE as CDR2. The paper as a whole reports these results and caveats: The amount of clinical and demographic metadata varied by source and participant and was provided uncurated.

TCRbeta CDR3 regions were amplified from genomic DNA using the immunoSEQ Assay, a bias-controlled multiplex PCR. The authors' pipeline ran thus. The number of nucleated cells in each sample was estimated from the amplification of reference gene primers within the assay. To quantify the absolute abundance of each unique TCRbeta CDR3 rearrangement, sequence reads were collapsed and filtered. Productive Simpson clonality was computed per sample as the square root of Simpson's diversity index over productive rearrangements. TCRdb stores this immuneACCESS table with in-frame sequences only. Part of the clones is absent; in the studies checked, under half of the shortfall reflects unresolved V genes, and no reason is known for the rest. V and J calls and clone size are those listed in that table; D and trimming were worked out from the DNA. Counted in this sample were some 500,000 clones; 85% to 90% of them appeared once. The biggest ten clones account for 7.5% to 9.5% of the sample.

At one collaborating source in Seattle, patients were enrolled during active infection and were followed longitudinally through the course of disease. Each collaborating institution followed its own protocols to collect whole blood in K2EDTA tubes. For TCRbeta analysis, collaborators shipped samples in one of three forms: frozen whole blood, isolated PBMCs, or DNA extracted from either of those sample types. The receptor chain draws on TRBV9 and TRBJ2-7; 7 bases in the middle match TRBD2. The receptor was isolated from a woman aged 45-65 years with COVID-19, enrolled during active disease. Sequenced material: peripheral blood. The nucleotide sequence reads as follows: TGTGCCAGCAGCTCCTATCTATGGGGGGGCGAGCAGTACTTC. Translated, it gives CASSSYLWGGEQYF.